This T cell receptor (beta chain) was profiled in a study of Graves' ophthalmopathy and Graves' hyperthyroidism. Study-wide findings and caveats: This model predicted ophthalmopathy progression (sensitivity 65% to 71%, specificity about 72%).

This CDR3 has 14 amino acids. The V gene's germline CDR1 is MNHNS and CDR2 SASEGT. Points on this clonotype: The antigen remains unidentified. Compared with germline, one end of the junction differs, possibly owing to a read error.

The sequenced template was RNA, covering the TCR beta CDR3 region. RT-PCR in the first round used HTBI primers; a second-round multiplex PCR followed. TCRdb re-called the multiplex PCR reads through MiXCR, storing one row per CDR3 protein. Here the sample spans around 1,000,000 distinct CDR3 sequences, 35% to 40% being singletons. Serum thyroxine and TRAb, along with clinical symptoms, thyroid ultrasound and orbital computed tomography, were what diagnosis relied on. The rearrangement joins TRBV6-1 to TRBJ1-1; no reliable D call. The clonotype originates from an adult man with Graves' hyperthyroidism. What was sequenced was peripheral blood or thyroid tissue (not recorded which). CDR3 sequence: CASSEGWENTEASF. Written as DNA, the CDR3 is TGTGCCAGCAGTGAAGGATGGGAGAACACTGAAGCTTCCTTT.